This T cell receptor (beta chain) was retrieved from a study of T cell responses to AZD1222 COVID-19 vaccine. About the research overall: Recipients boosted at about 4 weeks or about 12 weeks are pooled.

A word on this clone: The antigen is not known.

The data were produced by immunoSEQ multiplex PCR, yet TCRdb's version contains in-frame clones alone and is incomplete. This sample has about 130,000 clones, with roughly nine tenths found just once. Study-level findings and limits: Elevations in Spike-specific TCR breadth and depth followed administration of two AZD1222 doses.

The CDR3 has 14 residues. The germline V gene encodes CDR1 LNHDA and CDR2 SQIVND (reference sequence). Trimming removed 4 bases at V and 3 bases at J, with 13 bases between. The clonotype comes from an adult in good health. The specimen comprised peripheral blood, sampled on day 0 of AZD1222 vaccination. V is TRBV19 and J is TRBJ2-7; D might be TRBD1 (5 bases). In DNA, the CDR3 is TGTGCCAGTAGTAAATTAACCAGGGACTACGAGCAGTACTTC. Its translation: CASSKLTRDYEQYF.